Sequencing of this TCR beta chain was carried out in a study of cytomegalovirus exposure and HLA in healthy donors. Study-level information: The 130 or so validation repertoires used the same platform as the roughly 700 first-cohort repertoires (as reported by a later analysis). Study results and limitations: One later analysis, an examination of the roughly 130 validation repertoires, found that first-cohort TCR clusters tended to co-occur in them.

The CDR3 length is 14 residues. V was shortened by 0 bases and J by 2 bases, with 8 bases between the two germline ends. Germline V CDR1 and CDR2: GTSNPN, SVGIG (reference sequence). Repertoires were generated with immunoSEQ multiplex PCR, while TCRdb's copy carries only in-frame clones and drops some. The sample contains 55,000 to 65,000 clones, over 85% of which appear only once. Turning to this clone: Its specificity is unknown.

V and J are TRBV30 and TRBJ1-3; possible D gene TRBD1, 6 bases. The receptor comes from a woman aged 18-29 years in good health and CMV-seropositive. The source material was PBMCs. The CDR3 reads CAWSVQGAGNTIYF. In nucleotides, the CDR3 is TGTGCCTGGAGTGTACAGGGCGCTGGAAACACCATATATTTT.